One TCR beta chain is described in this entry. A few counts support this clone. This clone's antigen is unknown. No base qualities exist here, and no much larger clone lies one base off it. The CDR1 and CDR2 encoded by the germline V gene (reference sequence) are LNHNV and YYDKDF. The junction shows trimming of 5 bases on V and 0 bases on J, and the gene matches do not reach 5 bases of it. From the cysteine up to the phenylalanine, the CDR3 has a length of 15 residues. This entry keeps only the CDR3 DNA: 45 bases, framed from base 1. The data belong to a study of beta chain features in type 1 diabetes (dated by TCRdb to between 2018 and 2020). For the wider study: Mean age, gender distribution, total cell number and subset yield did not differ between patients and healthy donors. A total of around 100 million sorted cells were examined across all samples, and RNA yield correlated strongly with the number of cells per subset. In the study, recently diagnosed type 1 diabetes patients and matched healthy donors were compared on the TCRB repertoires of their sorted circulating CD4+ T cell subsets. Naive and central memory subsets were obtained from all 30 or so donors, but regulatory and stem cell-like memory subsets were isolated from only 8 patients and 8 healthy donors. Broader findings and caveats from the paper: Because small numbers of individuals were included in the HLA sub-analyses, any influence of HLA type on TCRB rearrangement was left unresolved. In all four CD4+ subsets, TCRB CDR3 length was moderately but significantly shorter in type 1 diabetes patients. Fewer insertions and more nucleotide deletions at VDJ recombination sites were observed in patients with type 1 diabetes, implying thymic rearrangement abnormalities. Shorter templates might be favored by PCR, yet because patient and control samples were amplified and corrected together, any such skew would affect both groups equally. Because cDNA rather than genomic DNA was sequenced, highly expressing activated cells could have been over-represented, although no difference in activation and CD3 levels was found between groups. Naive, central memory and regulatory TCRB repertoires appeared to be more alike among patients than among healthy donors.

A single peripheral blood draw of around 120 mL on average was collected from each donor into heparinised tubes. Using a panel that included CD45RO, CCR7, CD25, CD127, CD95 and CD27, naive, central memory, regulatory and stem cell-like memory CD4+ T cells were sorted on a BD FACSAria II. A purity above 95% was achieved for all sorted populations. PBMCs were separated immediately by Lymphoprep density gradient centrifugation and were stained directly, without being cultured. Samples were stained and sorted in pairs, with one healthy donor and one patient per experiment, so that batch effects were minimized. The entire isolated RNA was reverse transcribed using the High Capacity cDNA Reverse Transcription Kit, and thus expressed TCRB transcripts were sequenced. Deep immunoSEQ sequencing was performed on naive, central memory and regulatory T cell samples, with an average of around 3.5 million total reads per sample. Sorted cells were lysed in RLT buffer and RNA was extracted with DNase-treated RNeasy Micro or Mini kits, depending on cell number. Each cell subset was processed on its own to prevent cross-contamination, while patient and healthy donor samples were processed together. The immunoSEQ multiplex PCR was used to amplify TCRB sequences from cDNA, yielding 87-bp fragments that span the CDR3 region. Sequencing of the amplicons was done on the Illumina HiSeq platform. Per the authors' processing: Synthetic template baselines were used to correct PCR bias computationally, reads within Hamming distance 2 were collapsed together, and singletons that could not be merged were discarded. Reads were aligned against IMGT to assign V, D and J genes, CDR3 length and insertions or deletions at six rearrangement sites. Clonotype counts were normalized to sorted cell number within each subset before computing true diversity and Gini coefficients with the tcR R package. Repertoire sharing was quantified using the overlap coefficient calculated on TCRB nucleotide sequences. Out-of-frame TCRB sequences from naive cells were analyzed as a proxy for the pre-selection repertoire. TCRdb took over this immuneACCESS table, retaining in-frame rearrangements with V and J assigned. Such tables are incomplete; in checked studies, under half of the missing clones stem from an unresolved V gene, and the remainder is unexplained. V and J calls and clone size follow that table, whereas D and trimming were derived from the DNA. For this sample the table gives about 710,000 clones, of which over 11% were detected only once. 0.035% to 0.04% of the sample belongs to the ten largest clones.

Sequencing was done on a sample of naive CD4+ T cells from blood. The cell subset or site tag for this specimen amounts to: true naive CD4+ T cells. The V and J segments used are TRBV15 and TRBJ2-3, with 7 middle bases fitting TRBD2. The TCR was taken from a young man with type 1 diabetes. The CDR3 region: CATSLLAFSTDTQYF. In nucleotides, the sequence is TGTGCCACCAGCCTACTAGCGTTTAGCACAGATACGCAGTATTTT.